The 3 T cell receptor beta chains listed next were all sequenced from one sample in a study of blood T cell repertoires in COVID-19. Method: immunoSEQ multiplex PCR; TCRdb's copy keeps in-frame clones and lacks some. The data contain some 80,000 clones, over 75% of them singletons. Sequenced: peripheral blood. These TCRs come from a woman of 80 years or more with acute or convalescent COVID-19.

The chain couples TRBV15 to TRBJ2-6, with TRBD1 matching over 7 bases. This CDR3 comprises 17 residues. CDR1 and CDR2 (germline): LNHNV, YYDKDF (reference sequence). V shed 3 bases and J 3 bases; nucleotides not matched to a gene: 8. This CDR3 reads CATSSRVGGRGANVLTF. The CDR3 DNA reads TGTGCCACCAGCAGTCGCGTAGGGGGCCGTGGGGCCAACGTCCTGACTTTC. The full variable domain, in which reference TRBV15 and TRBJ2-6 provide the parts outside the CDR3, is DAMVIQNPRYQVTQFGKPVTLSCSQTLNHNVMYWYQQKSSQAPKLLFHYYDKDFNNEADTPDNFQSRRPNTSFCFLDIRSPGLGDTAMYLCATSSRVGGRGANVLTFGAGSRLTVL.

The sample holds a few counts of this clone. The chain carries TRBV27 and TRBJ1-5, with 7 nucleotides matching TRBD1. Looked up from germline, CDR1 is MNHEY and CDR2 is SMNVEV (reference sequence). CDR3 length equals 13 residues. After removal of 2 bases from V and 7 bases from J, the junction contained 2 bases not matched to a gene. The CDR3 DNA reads as TGTGCCAGCAGTTTAATAGGGGGCCAGCCCCAGCATTTT. Protein: CASSLIGGQPQHF.

This rearrangement joins TRBV3-1 (or the pseudogene TRBV3-2) to TRBJ1-1; maybe TRBD1 (5 bases). The V end lost 5 bases, the J end lost 9 bases, and 10 bases lay between the germline ends. The length of the CDR3 is 11 residues. Germline-derived CDR1 and CDR2 are LGHDT and YNNKEL (reference sequence). CDR3 sequence (DNA): TGTGCCAGCAGCGCCGGGGGGAAAGCTTTCTTT. It is translated as CASSAGGKAFF.